This T cell receptor (beta chain) emerged from a study of HIV-infected patients and healthy controls. In the study overall: No general T-cell lymphocytopenia was present, and per-chain CDR3 totals resembled those of controls.

General observations from the study: Healthy control repertoires had roughly threefold more distinct CDR3s than untreated HIV+ repertoires, and higher Shannon diversity.

Sample share makes this clonotype medium-sized (0.01 to 0.1%). Its matching antigen is unknown. Between the trimmed V and J ends, which lost 7 bases and 1 base, there was a span of 4 bases. Per germline, CDR1 LGHNT and CDR2 FRNRAP. This CDR3 comprises 11 residues. No cell fractionation was done, so the repertoire covers all unsorted peripheral blood T cells. cDNA was made from about 510 ng RNA using alpha and beta constant primers. Each of the alpha and beta chains got its own library through chain-specific third strand synthesis with indices. A 12-nucleotide barcode per molecule came from two concatenated random hexamers added pre-amplification. TCRdb itself ran the 5' RACE reads through MiXCR, one entry per CDR3 protein. The top ten clones hold around 15% of a sample with several thousand distinct CDR3 sequences, 9.3% of them seen once.

Sequenced here: blood, sampled before antiretroviral therapy. The J gene is TRBJ2-5, the V gene TRBV12-5; D is unresolved. The receptor was derived from an adult with HIV infection. This CDR3 reads CASAVQETQYF. CDR3 coding DNA: TGTGCTAGTGCCGTCCAAGAGACCCAGTACTTC.